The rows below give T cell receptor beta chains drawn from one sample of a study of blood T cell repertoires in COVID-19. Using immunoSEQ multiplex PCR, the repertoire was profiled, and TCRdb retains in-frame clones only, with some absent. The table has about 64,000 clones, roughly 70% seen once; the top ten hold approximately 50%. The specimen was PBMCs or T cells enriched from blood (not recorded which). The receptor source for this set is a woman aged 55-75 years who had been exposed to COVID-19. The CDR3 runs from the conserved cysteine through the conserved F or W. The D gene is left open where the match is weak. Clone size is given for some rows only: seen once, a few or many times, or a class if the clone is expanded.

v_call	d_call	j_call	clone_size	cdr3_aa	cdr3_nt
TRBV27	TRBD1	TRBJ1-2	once	CASRATGGKGYTF	TGTGCCAGCAGGGCGACAGGGGGCAAGGGCTACACCTTC
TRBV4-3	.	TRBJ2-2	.	CASSDKGTNTGELFF	TGCGCCAGCAGCGATAAGGGGACGAACACCGGGGAGCTGTTTTTT
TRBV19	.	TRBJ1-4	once	CASSIEGGTNEKLFF	TGTGCCAGTAGTATAGAGGGGGGAACTAATGAAAAACTGTTTTTT
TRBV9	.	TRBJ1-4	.	CASSTQGGFGTNEKLFF	TGTGCCAGCAGCACCCAAGGGGGTTTCGGAACTAATGAAAAACTGTTTTTT
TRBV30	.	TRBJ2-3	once	CAWSALGTDTQYF	TGTGCCTGGAGCGCACTAGGGACAGATACGCAGTATTTT
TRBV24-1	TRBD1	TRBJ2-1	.	CATSDFETGDNEQFF	TGTGCCACCAGTGATTTTGAGACAGGGGACAATGAGCAGTTCTTC
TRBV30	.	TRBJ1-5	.	CAWSSGVVSNQPQHF	TGTGCCTGGAGTTCGGGGGTTGTAAGCAATCAGCCCCAGCATTTT
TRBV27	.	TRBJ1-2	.	CASSSPPGNVYGGYTF	TGTGCCAGCAGTTCCCCGCCAGGGAACGTGTATGGTGGCTACACCTTC
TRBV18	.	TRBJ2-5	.	CASSPPRGETQYF	TGTGCCAGCTCACCACCGAGAGGAGAGACCCAGTACTTC
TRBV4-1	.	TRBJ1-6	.	CASSQGSYNSPLHF	TGCGCCAGCAGCCAAGGCAGTTATAATTCACCCCTCCACTTT
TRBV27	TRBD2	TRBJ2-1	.	CASRGLLAGAFWGSYNEQFF	TGTGCCAGCAGGGGGCTCCTAGCGGGAGCTTTCTGGGGCTCCTACAATGAGCAGTTCTTC
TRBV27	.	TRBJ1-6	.	CASSLLLTQKAPLHF	TGTGCCAGCAGTTTACTCCTTACACAGAAGGCACCCCTCCACTTT
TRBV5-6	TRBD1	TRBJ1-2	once	CASSLPGTGRGSGYTF	TGTGCCAGCAGCTTGCCTGGGACAGGGAGAGGCAGTGGCTACACCTTC
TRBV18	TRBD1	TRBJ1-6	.	CASSRRDRVHNSPLHF	TGTGCCAGCTCACGACGCGACAGGGTACATAATTCACCCCTCCACTTT
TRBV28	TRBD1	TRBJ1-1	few	CASRAYRGMNTEAFF	TGTGCCAGCAGGGCCTACAGGGGAATGAACACTGAAGCTTTCTTT
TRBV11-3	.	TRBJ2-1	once	CASSPVRGSHEQFF	TGTGCCAGCAGCCCAGTGAGAGGTAGCCATGAGCAGTTCTTC
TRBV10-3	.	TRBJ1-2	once	CAISGEATLYGYTF	TGTGCCATCAGTGGAGAGGCAACACTTTATGGCTACACCTTC
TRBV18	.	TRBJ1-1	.	CASSPPGQAGGGTEAFF	TGTGCCAGCTCACCACCGGGTCAGGCGGGCGGTGGCACTGAAGCTTTCTTT
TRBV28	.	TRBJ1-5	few	CASSLEGTFNQPQHF	TGTGCCAGCAGTTTGGAGGGGACCTTCAATCAGCCCCAGCATTTT
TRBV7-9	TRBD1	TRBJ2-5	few	CASSLSPTGWQETQYF	TGTGCCAGCAGCTTATCCCCGACAGGGTGGCAAGAGACCCAGTACTTC
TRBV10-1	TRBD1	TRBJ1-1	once	CASRGQGDTEAFF	TGCGCCAGCAGGGGACAGGGGGACACTGAAGCTTTCTTT
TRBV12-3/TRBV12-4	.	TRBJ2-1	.	CASSPLRSGEQFF	TGTGCCAGCAGTCCCTTAAGAAGCGGGGAGCAGTTCTTC
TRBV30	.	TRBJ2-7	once	CAWSAGDEQYF	TGTGCCTGGAGTGCAGGGGACGAGCAGTACTTC
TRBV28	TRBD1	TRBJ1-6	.	CASRSQGAANSPLHF	TGTGCCAGCAGGTCTCAGGGGGCGGCTAATTCACCCCTCCACTTT
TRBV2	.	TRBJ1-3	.	CASSDWGLGNTIYF	TGTGCCAGCAGTGATTGGGGGCTAGGAAACACCATATATTTT
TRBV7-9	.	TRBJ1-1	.	CASSLQGSTEAFF	TGTGCCAGCAGCTTACAGGGGAGCACTGAAGCTTTCTTT
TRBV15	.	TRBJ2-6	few	CATSRDGLESSGANVLTF	TGTGCCACCAGCAGAGATGGTTTGGAGAGCTCTGGGGCCAACGTCCTGACTTTC